Listed below are T cell receptor beta chains from one sample, sequenced in a study of shared clonotypes between healthy human individuals. This table comes from immunoSEQ multiplex PCR, and its TCRdb copy is limited to in-frame clones, with some not included. The table has approximately 2.5 million clones, approximately 92% seen once. Sequencing was performed on naive CD4+ T cells sorted from blood. Receptors were obtained from a man between 18 and 29 years old in good health. CDR3s include the opening cysteine and the closing phenylalanine or tryptophan. Fields, in order: J gene, clone size, D gene, V gene, CDR3 DNA, CDR3 protein. The D gene is left open where the match is weak. Not every row has a clone size; where given, it reads once, few, many or a size class.

TRBJ2-3	.	.	TRBV7-2	TGTGCCAGCAGCACGGAAAATAGAGATACGCAGTATTTT	CASSTENRDTQYF
TRBJ2-3	.	TRBD2	TRBV7-9	TGTGCCAGCAGCTTATCTAGCGGATCCACAGATACGCAGTATTTT	CASSLSSGSTDTQYF
TRBJ1-4	once	.	TRBV14	TGTGCCAGCAGCCAGTTATCCAATGAAAAACTGTTTTTT	CASSQLSNEKLFF
TRBJ2-5	.	TRBD1	TRBV7-2	TGTGCCAGCAGCTTAGTAAGCCCCAGGACAGGGGGCTTTCAAGAGACCCAGTACTTC	CASSLVSPRTGGFQETQYF
TRBJ2-3	.	TRBD1	TRBV9	TGTGCCAGCAGCGCCCGACAGGGGGCGAACACAGATACGCAGTATTTT	CASSARQGANTDTQYF
TRBJ1-2	.	.	TRBV20-1	TGCAGTGCTAGAGCCACCTATGGCTACACCTTC	CSARATYGYTF
TRBJ2-3	.	TRBD2	TRBV5-1	TGCGCCAGCAGCCCCTCTAGCGGGAGTATGGCAGATACGCAGTATTTT	CASSPSSGSMADTQYF
TRBJ1-5	.	.	TRBV2	TGTGCCAGCAGTAATAGGGGTCCGCCCCAGCATTTT	CASSNRGPPQHF
TRBJ2-2	.	.	TRBV7-2	TGTGCCAGCAGCTTAGCCAGGGCCCACACCGGGGAGCTGTTTTTT	CASSLARAHTGELFF
TRBJ2-1	.	TRBD2	TRBV5-1	TGCGCCAGCAGCCCCGGGGGCGGGGGGAACAATGAGCAGTTCTTC	CASSPGGGGNNEQFF
TRBJ1-5	once	TRBD1	TRBV7-9	TGTGCCAGCAGCCTGACCGGGACAGAACATAGCAATCAGCCCCAGCATTTT	CASSLTGTEHSNQPQHF
TRBJ2-3	.	TRBD1	TRBV10-3	TGTGCCATCAGTCGGACCGGACAGGGGGGAGATACGCAGTATTTT	CAISRTGQGGDTQYF
TRBJ1-1	.	.	TRBV6-1	TGTGCCAGCAGGAATAAAGTCACTGAAGCTTTCTTT	CASRNKVTEAFF
TRBJ1-6	.	.	TRBV28	TGTGCCAGCAGTTTATCGCCTGGAAGCTCACCCCTCCACTTT	CASSLSPGSSPLHF
TRBJ1-6	.	.	TRBV11-2	TGTGCCAGCAGCTTAGGGGGGGTTTCACCCCTCCACTTT	CASSLGGVSPLHF
TRBJ2-3	.	.	TRBV27	TGTGCCAGCAGGGTTCGAGTGGCAGATACGCAGTATTTT	CASRVRVADTQYF
TRBJ1-4	.	.	TRBV2	TGTGCCAGCAGGCCCAGGGAAGGTGAAAAACTGTTTTTT	CASRPREGEKLFF
TRBJ2-3	.	TRBD1	TRBV25-1	TGTGCCAGCAGTGAATTTGCAGTAGGAGACAGGGTTACGCAGTATTTT	CASSEFAVGDRVTQYF
TRBJ2-7	.	TRBD2	TRBV27	TGTGCCAGCACTCCTAGGGGAGCTAGCGGGGTTGTAGAGCAGTACTTC	CASTPRGASGVVEQYF